Included here is one TCR beta chain sequence, with context. This entry is derived from a study of shared clonotypes between healthy human individuals. Generated by immunoSEQ multiplex PCR, the TCRdb table keeps only in-frame clones and is missing some. Altogether hundreds of thousands of clones are present, 73% being singletons, with the ten largest covering around 1.8%. The CDR3 is 15 residues long. The V gene end was trimmed by 5 bases and the J gene end by 6 bases; junction bases not matched to a gene: 13. Germline V gives CDR1 ENHRY, CDR2 SYGVKD. The sequence came from a woman aged 30 to 39 in good health. Sequenced: memory CD4+ T cells sorted from blood. The subset was: CD45RA-negative fraction. The J gene is TRBJ2-7, the V gene TRBV10-3; 7 bases fit TRBD2. In DNA, the CDR3 is TGTGCCATCAGTCCCAAAGGTCTGCGGGGGATCGAGCAGTACTTC. This sequence encodes CAISPKGLRGIEQYF.